This T cell receptor beta chain was sequenced for a study of vaccination and CD4 T cells after COVID-19. In its sample, this clonotype was seen a few times. Its antigen is currently unknown. Germline loops: CDR1 MNHEY, CDR2 SMNVEV (reference sequence). The CDR3 runs 14 residues. V lost 2 bases and J lost 8; bases outside the gene matches: 4. The study sequenced cultured CD4+ T cell DNA using the Oncomine TCR Beta short-read assay. Cultured CD4+ T cells yielded the extracted genomic DNA. Each CDR3 protein is one row after TCRdb ran MiXCR on the PCR reads. Found here are about 15,000 distinct CDR3 sequences, 45% to 70% of them singletons; the top ten hold around 15%. Noted treatment: roughly 10-day PBMC culture with coronavirus spike peptide pools or control peptides (ViraFEST assay).

This sequence joins TRBV27 and TRBJ2-3; 10 positions agree with TRBD1. The material sequenced was CD4+ T cells from blood, cultured in vitro. The TCR sequence derives from a human donor who had recovered from COVID-19. CDR3 coding DNA: TGTGCCAGCAGTTTAGACAGGGGGCAGGGTACGCAGTATTTT. Translating it yields CASSLDRGQGTQYF.